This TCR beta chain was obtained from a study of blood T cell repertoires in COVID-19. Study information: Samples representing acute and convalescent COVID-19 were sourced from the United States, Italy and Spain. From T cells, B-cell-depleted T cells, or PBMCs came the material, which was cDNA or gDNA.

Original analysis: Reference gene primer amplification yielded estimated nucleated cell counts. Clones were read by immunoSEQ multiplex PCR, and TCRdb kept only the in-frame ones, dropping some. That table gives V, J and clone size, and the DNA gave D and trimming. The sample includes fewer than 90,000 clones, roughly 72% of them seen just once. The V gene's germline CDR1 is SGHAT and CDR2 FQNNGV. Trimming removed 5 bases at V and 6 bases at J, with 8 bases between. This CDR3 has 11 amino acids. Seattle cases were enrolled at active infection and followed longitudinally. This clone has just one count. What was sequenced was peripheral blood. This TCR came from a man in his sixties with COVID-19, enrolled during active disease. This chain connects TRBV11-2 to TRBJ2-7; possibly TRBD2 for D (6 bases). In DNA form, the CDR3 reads TGTGCCAGCAGCAGACTAGTCGAGCAGTACTTC. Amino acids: CASSRLVEQYF.